This TCR beta chain was profiled in a study of identical twins. cDNA molecules carried unique molecular identifiers, and template switching added a universal primer site. One entry per CDR3 protein results from TCRdb running MiXCR on the 5' RACE reads. The data hold hundreds of thousands of distinct CDR3 sequences, with approximately 22% observed a single time. The sample was also linked to a second study, of T cells expressing NK-cell markers. That source reports: An anti-gamma-delta TCR antibody confined sorting to alpha-beta TCR T cells across several of the experiments.

Sequences were obtained from PBMCs. The clonotype comes from a woman under 30 in good health.

Here the CDR3 DNA reads TGTGCCAGCAGTTACGGTATGGGAACTGAAGCTTTCTTT. Translated, it gives CASSYGMGTEAFF. The chain combines TRBV6-5 with TRBJ1-1; D remains ambiguous. Germline V gene data show CDR1 as MNHEY and CDR2 as SVGAGI. The V and J ends lost 2 bases and 5 bases respectively, with 9 bases between them. CDR3 length: 13 residues.